This T cell receptor beta chain was obtained from a study of blood T cell dynamics during melanoma immunotherapy. Turning to the study itself: First-line therapy was either pembrolizumab or nivolumab with ipilimumab for metastatic melanoma.

Findings and caveats of the study: PBMC repertoires of eventual disease-control patients split at W3 into clonality or diversity gains.

Sequenced by immunoSEQ multiplex PCR; TCRdb stores in-frame clones only, minus some. The data hold 10,000 to 15,000 clones, with about 86% observed a single time. J lost 1 base, V lost 3 bases, and 6 bases had no gene match. This CDR3 spans 15 amino acids. In germline, CDR1 is SGDLS, CDR2 YYNGEE. Regarding this clone: Its cognate antigen is unknown.

Regarding time point: pre-treatment baseline. The V call is TRBV9, the J call TRBJ1-2, with TRBD1 matching 7 bases. The source of this sequence is a human donor with melanoma. Sample: blood, taken from a patient treated with checkpoint blockade. The CDR3 DNA sequence: TGTGCCAGCAGCGGGGGGACAGCTGATAACTATGGCTACACCTTC. Translated, it gives CASSGGTADNYGYTF.